Listed below are T cell receptor beta chains from one sample, sequenced in a study of T-cell memory formation after mild COVID-19. TCRdb analysed the 5' RACE reads with MiXCR anew, one entry per CDR3 protein. The sample lists about 50,000 distinct CDR3 sequences; over 9% were seen once. Sequencing input: PBMCs or a T cell subset sorted from them (not recorded which). All receptors derive from an adult woman who had mild COVID-19 (a few samples of this study predate the infection). Cell type and time point are not known. Each CDR3 is given with its conserved first and last residue. The order of the fields is J gene, V gene, D gene, clone size, CDR3 protein, CDR3 DNA. The D gene is left open where the match is weak. Size is omitted from some rows. Given values are once, few, many or a class for expanded clones.

J gene: TRBJ2-1; V gene: TRBV18; D gene: TRBD1; clone size: few; CDR3 protein: CASSQGQGSYNEQFF; CDR3 DNA: TGTGCCAGCTCACAGGGACAGGGATCATACAATGAGCAGTTCTTC
J gene: TRBJ1-6; V gene: TRBV20-1; D gene: TRBD1; clone size: few; CDR3 protein: CSASLGTDNSPLHF; CDR3 DNA: TGCAGTGCTAGCCTCGGGACAGATAATTCACCCCTCCACTTT
J gene: TRBJ2-1; V gene: TRBV4-1; D gene: TRBD2; clone size: .; CDR3 protein: CASSPLTGGYNEQFF; CDR3 DNA: TGCGCCAGCAGCCCCTTGACGGGGGGCTACAATGAGCAGTTCTTC
J gene: TRBJ1-3; V gene: TRBV4-2; D gene: .; clone size: few; CDR3 protein: CASSPSLDSSGNTIYF; CDR3 DNA: TGTGCCAGCAGCCCCTCTTTGGACAGCTCTGGAAACACCATATATTTT
J gene: TRBJ1-1; V gene: TRBV6-5; D gene: TRBD1; clone size: .; CDR3 protein: CASSYIGTGNTEAFF; CDR3 DNA: TGTGCCAGCAGTTATATCGGGACAGGGAACACTGAAGCTTTCTTT
J gene: TRBJ2-2; V gene: TRBV7-6; D gene: TRBD2; clone size: few; CDR3 protein: CASSLRLAKAGELFF; CDR3 DNA: TGTGCCAGCAGCTTACGACTAGCTAAGGCCGGGGAGCTGTTTTTT
J gene: TRBJ2-1; V gene: TRBV20-1; D gene: TRBD2; clone size: many; CDR3 protein: CSARFRAGASGEQFF; CDR3 DNA: TGCAGTGCGCGGTTTCGAGCGGGAGCCAGCGGGGAGCAGTTCTTC
J gene: TRBJ2-7; V gene: TRBV6-1; D gene: TRBD1; clone size: .; CDR3 protein: CASTTGQGYEQYF; CDR3 DNA: TGTGCCAGCACCACGGGACAGGGCTACGAGCAGTACTTC
J gene: TRBJ2-7; V gene: TRBV7-9; D gene: TRBD1; clone size: .; CDR3 protein: CASSFAGTGGAPYEQYF; CDR3 DNA: TGTGCCAGCAGCTTCGCCGGGACAGGGGGTGCTCCCTACGAGCAGTACTTC
J gene: TRBJ1-1; V gene: TRBV25-1; D gene: .; clone size: few; CDR3 protein: CASTGTGNTEAFF; CDR3 DNA: TGTGCCAGCACTGGGACGGGGAACACTGAAGCTTTCTTT
J gene: TRBJ2-1; V gene: TRBV3-1; D gene: .; clone size: few; CDR3 protein: CASSQRRYNEQFF; CDR3 DNA: TGTGCCAGCAGCCAACGCAGATACAATGAGCAGTTCTTC
J gene: TRBJ1-1; V gene: TRBV27; D gene: .; clone size: few; CDR3 protein: CASKYALNTEAFF; CDR3 DNA: TGTGCCAGCAAGTACGCGTTGAACACTGAAGCTTTCTTT
J gene: TRBJ2-1; V gene: TRBV7-6; D gene: .; clone size: .; CDR3 protein: CASSLYWGNEQFF; CDR3 DNA: TGTGCCAGCAGCTTATATTGGGGAAATGAGCAGTTCTTC
J gene: TRBJ2-1; V gene: TRBV6-5; D gene: TRBD2; clone size: many; CDR3 protein: CASSYSTTSGKYNEQFF; CDR3 DNA: TGTGCCAGCAGTTACTCGACGACTAGCGGAAAATACAATGAGCAGTTCTTC
J gene: TRBJ2-3; V gene: TRBV5-1; D gene: TRBD1; clone size: .; CDR3 protein: CASSLGWDRVTDTQYF; CDR3 DNA: TGCGCCAGCAGCTTGGGATGGGACAGGGTCACAGATACGCAGTATTTT
J gene: TRBJ2-3; V gene: TRBV10-2; D gene: .; clone size: many; CDR3 protein: CASLGNSGTDTQYF; CDR3 DNA: TGCGCCAGCCTGGGAAACTCCGGCACAGATACGCAGTATTTT
J gene: TRBJ2-1; V gene: TRBV20-1; D gene: TRBD1; clone size: few; CDR3 protein: CSARDYRTGGFFPFF; CDR3 DNA: TGCAGTGCTAGAGATTATCGGACAGGGGGATTTTTCCCGTTCTTC
J gene: TRBJ2-3; V gene: TRBV12-3/TRBV12-4; D gene: .; clone size: many; CDR3 protein: CASSSPGGLSDTQYF; CDR3 DNA: TGTGCCAGCAGTTCCCCCGGGGGTTTAAGCGATACGCAGTATTTT
J gene: TRBJ1-6; V gene: TRBV7-9; D gene: .; clone size: few; CDR3 protein: CASSSTHRKRNSPLHF; CDR3 DNA: TGTGCCAGCAGCTCGACCCACAGGAAACGAAATTCACCCCTCCACTTT
J gene: TRBJ1-1; V gene: TRBV6-1; D gene: .; clone size: .; CDR3 protein: CASSGYFVGYTEAFF; CDR3 DNA: TGTGCCAGCAGTGGATACTTCGTGGGTTACACTGAAGCTTTCTTT
J gene: TRBJ2-2; V gene: TRBV3-1; D gene: .; clone size: .; CDR3 protein: CASTRTVSSGELFF; CDR3 DNA: TGTGCCAGCACCCGGACAGTCTCAAGCGGGGAGCTGTTTTTT
J gene: TRBJ2-1; V gene: TRBV20-1; D gene: TRBD2; clone size: .; CDR3 protein: CRARWEASGRYNEQFF; CDR3 DNA: TGCAGGGCTAGATGGGAGGCTAGCGGGAGGTACAATGAGCAGTTCTTC
J gene: TRBJ1-2; V gene: TRBV12-3/TRBV12-4; D gene: .; clone size: many; CDR3 protein: CASWRGGEWNYGYTF; CDR3 DNA: TGTGCCAGCTGGAGGGGGGGGGAATGGAACTATGGCTACACCTTC
J gene: TRBJ2-3; V gene: TRBV24-1; D gene: .; clone size: many; CDR3 protein: CATSDPDSKPIDTQYF; CDR3 DNA: TGTGCCACCAGTGACCCGGACTCAAAACCCATAGATACGCAGTATTTT
J gene: TRBJ2-4; V gene: TRBV6-6; D gene: TRBD2; clone size: few; CDR3 protein: CASRRGEGAKNIQYF; CDR3 DNA: TGTGCCAGCAGGCGGGGGGAAGGGGCCAAAAACATTCAGTACTTC
J gene: TRBJ2-7; V gene: TRBV7-2; D gene: TRBD2; clone size: .; CDR3 protein: CASSLLLPGLAGGKQYF; CDR3 DNA: TGTGCCAGCAGCTTACTATTACCGGGACTAGCGGGAGGGAAGCAGTACTTC
J gene: TRBJ2-1; V gene: TRBV2; D gene: .; clone size: .; CDR3 protein: CASSREGTDYNEQFF; CDR3 DNA: TGTGCCAGCAGTCGAGAGGGGACCGATTACAATGAGCAGTTCTTC
J gene: TRBJ2-1; V gene: TRBV5-1; D gene: TRBD2; clone size: many; CDR3 protein: CASSWGRGGKGNEQFF; CDR3 DNA: TGCGCCAGCAGCTGGGGTCGGGGGGGAAAAGGGAATGAGCAGTTCTTC
J gene: TRBJ2-1; V gene: TRBV7-9; D gene: TRBD2; clone size: many; CDR3 protein: CASSFGRGLDYNEQFF; CDR3 DNA: TGTGCCAGCAGCTTCGGGCGGGGACTAGATTACAATGAGCAGTTCTTC
J gene: TRBJ1-3; V gene: TRBV9; D gene: .; clone size: many; CDR3 protein: CASSVGGGSSGNTIYF; CDR3 DNA: TGTGCCAGCAGCGTAGGAGGCGGGAGCTCTGGAAACACCATATATTTT
J gene: TRBJ1-5; V gene: TRBV3-1; D gene: .; clone size: .; CDR3 protein: CASSQGRGYGQPQHF; CDR3 DNA: TGTGCCAGCAGCCAGGGTCGAGGGTACGGACAGCCCCAGCATTTT
J gene: TRBJ2-5; V gene: TRBV9; D gene: TRBD1; clone size: few; CDR3 protein: CASSGQGRAGETQYF; CDR3 DNA: TGTGCCAGCAGCGGACAGGGACGGGCTGGGGAGACCCAGTACTTC
J gene: TRBJ2-7; V gene: TRBV12-3/TRBV12-4; D gene: .; clone size: .; CDR3 protein: CASRRRGEQYF; CDR3 DNA: TGTGCCAGCAGAAGGAGGGGCGAGCAGTACTTC
J gene: TRBJ2-7; V gene: TRBV30; D gene: .; clone size: many; CDR3 protein: CAWINTGHSYEQYF; CDR3 DNA: TGTGCCTGGATAAACACGGGACACTCCTACGAGCAGTACTTC
J gene: TRBJ1-2; V gene: TRBV12-3/TRBV12-4; D gene: TRBD1; clone size: few; CDR3 protein: CASSFAGTGGSGYTF; CDR3 DNA: TGTGCCAGCAGTTTCGCCGGGACAGGGGGATCTGGCTACACCTTC
J gene: TRBJ1-1; V gene: TRBV12-3/TRBV12-4; D gene: .; clone size: few; CDR3 protein: CASIGLNTEAFF; CDR3 DNA: TGTGCCAGCATCGGGTTGAACACTGAAGCTTTCTTT
J gene: TRBJ1-4; V gene: TRBV6-1; D gene: TRBD1; clone size: .; CDR3 protein: CASTLRTGSAEKLFF; CDR3 DNA: TGTGCCAGCACCCTTCGGACAGGGTCTGCTGAAAAACTGTTTTTT
J gene: TRBJ2-7; V gene: TRBV4-1; D gene: .; clone size: many; CDR3 protein: CASSQVGGSHEQYF; CDR3 DNA: TGCGCCAGCAGCCAAGTGGGGGGCTCCCACGAGCAGTACTTC
J gene: TRBJ1-4; V gene: TRBV12-3/TRBV12-4; D gene: TRBD1; clone size: .; CDR3 protein: CASSRQGTNEKLFF; CDR3 DNA: TGTGCCAGCAGCCGACAGGGAACTAATGAAAAACTGTTTTTT
J gene: TRBJ2-7; V gene: TRBV12-3/TRBV12-4; D gene: TRBD1; clone size: .; CDR3 protein: CASSIGQGGLYF; CDR3 DNA: TGTGCCAGCAGTATCGGACAGGGCGGGCTGTACTTC
J gene: TRBJ1-1; V gene: TRBV29-1; D gene: .; clone size: few; CDR3 protein: CSTRERGMNTEAFF; CDR3 DNA: TGCAGCACCCGGGAGAGGGGGATGAACACTGAAGCTTTCTTT
J gene: TRBJ2-3; V gene: TRBV21-1; D gene: .; clone size: .; CDR3 protein: CASSTLRARTLSTDTQYF; CDR3 DNA: TGTGCCAGCAGTACACTAAGAGCCCGGACCCTTAGCACAGATACGCAGTATTTT
J gene: TRBJ2-7; V gene: TRBV30; D gene: .; clone size: few; CDR3 protein: CAWSPRDTEQYF; CDR3 DNA: TGTGCCTGGAGTCCGAGAGACACCGAGCAGTACTTC
J gene: TRBJ1-3; V gene: TRBV4-1; D gene: TRBD1; clone size: few; CDR3 protein: CASSQVETGGLNTIYF; CDR3 DNA: TGCGCCAGCAGCCAAGTGGAGACAGGGGGCTTAAACACCATATATTTT
J gene: TRBJ2-7; V gene: TRBV5-1; D gene: .; clone size: few; CDR3 protein: CASILDPGTYEQYF; CDR3 DNA: TGCGCCAGCATCCTGGACCCGGGGACCTACGAGCAGTACTTC
J gene: TRBJ2-1; V gene: TRBV11-3; D gene: TRBD1; clone size: few; CDR3 protein: CASSPTGATYNEQFF; CDR3 DNA: TGTGCCAGCAGCCCGACAGGGGCCACCTACAATGAGCAGTTCTTC